The next 16 T cell receptor beta chains were all read from a single sample in a study of beta chain features in type 1 diabetes. Study-level results: All four CD4+ subsets from Type 1 diabetes patients carried moderately but significantly shorter TCRB CDR3s.

No cognate antigen is known for these TCRs. The isolated RNA, all of it, was reverse transcribed, so expressed TCRB transcripts were what got sequenced. The protocol was immunoSEQ multiplex PCR, while the TCRdb copy is restricted to in-frame clones and leaves out a portion. The data contain 310,000 or so clones, 14% to 15% of them singletons. The sample consisted of naive CD4+ T cells from blood. The source is a young man with type 1 diabetes.

This clone was seen a handful of times. The gene calls are TRBV11-2 and TRBJ2-3; 10 nucleotides line up with TRBD2. The CDR3 has 16 residues. J lost 8 bases, V lost 4 bases, and 12 bases had no gene match. The germline V gene encodes CDR1 SGHAT and CDR2 FQNNGV. CDR3 sequence: CASSSLRERGGSTQYF. CDR3 nucleotides: TGTGCCAGCAGCTCCCTCCGGGAGCGGGGGGGTAGTACGCAGTATTTT.

This clone occurred a few times. CDR3 coding DNA: TGTGCCAGCAATATCCCTAGCTATAATTCACCCCTCCACTTT. Its translation: CASNIPSYNSPLHF. This chain uses TRBV28 with TRBJ1-6; D gene uncertain. This CDR3 has 14 amino acids. V gave up 7 bases and J gave up 3 bases, with 10 bases separating them. Germline lookup yields CDR1 MDHEN and CDR2 SYDVKM.

The V gene is TRBV28, the J gene TRBJ2-5; weak D call: TRBD1 (5 bases). The CDR3 is 14 amino acids. CDR1 and CDR2 from the germline V gene are MDHEN and SYDVKM. The V gene lost 4 bases and the J gene lost 2 bases, with 11 bases spanning the gap. For the CDR3, the DNA is TGTGCCAGCAGTTCAGACAGACGTCAAGAGACCCAGTACTTC. Its translation: CASSSDRRQETQYF.

The V and J genes are TRBV9 and TRBJ2-7; D is uncertain. Germline lookup yields CDR1 SGDLS and CDR2 YYNGEE. Trimming took 3 bases from V and 0 from J, leaving 10 bases between them. The CDR3 has 14 residues. CDR3 in amino acids: CASSELASSYEQYF. The CDR3 DNA is TGTGCCAGCAGCGAATTGGCCAGCTCCTACGAGCAGTACTTC.

The chain is built from TRBV28 and TRBJ1-5; perhaps TRBD1 as D (6 bases). The CDR3 runs 14 residues. The germline gives CDR1 MDHEN, CDR2 SYDVKM. The germline V and J ends were trimmed by 7 bases and 7 bases, with 17 bases remaining between them. This CDR3 is CASIIGGAGQPQHF. The DNA of the CDR3 is TGTGCCAGCATTATTGGGGGGGCAGGGCAGCCCCAGCATTTT. Based on the CDR3 plus reference TRBV28 and TRBJ1-5, the full variable domain is DVKVTQSSRYLVKRTGEKVFLECVQDMDHENMFWYRQDPGLGLRLIYFSYDVKMKEKGDIPEGYSVSREKKERFSLILESASTNQTSMYLCASIIGGAGQPQHFGDGTRLSIL.

This clone was counted a few times. The chain carries TRBV30 and TRBJ2-5; 8 positions match TRBD2. V dropped 3 bases and J dropped 3; count of bases not matched to a gene: 3. The CDR3 has 13 amino acids. Germline V gene lookup returns CDR1 GTSNPN and CDR2 SVGIG (reference sequence). This chain's CDR3 is CAWSAGGEETQYF. The CDR3 DNA reads as TGTGCCTGGAGCGCCGGGGGGGAAGAGACCCAGTACTTC.

This clone occurred a few times. The J gene is TRBJ1-1, the V gene TRBV5-1; 7 bases are shared with TRBD1. The CDR3 runs to 13 residues. Germline V CDR1 and CDR2: SGHRS, YFSETQ. J gave up 5 bases and V 3 bases, and 4 bases lay outside the gene matches. The CDR3 DNA reads as TGCGCCAGCAGCTCACAGGGGAGGACTGAAGCTTTCTTT. Protein product: CASSSQGRTEAFF.

This chain connects TRBV5-1 to TRBJ1-2; D might be TRBD1 (5 bases). CDR1 SGHRS and CDR2 YFSETQ come from the germline V gene. The CDR3 is 15 residues long. V shed 0 bases and J shed 1 base, with 10 bases lying between them. DNA of the CDR3: TGCGCCAGCAGCTTGGGACTTGACAGTAACTATGGCTACACCTTC. Its protein is CASSLGLDSNYGYTF.

This clone came up a few times. The chain has TRBV15 and TRBJ2-1, with TRBD1 identical over 8 bases. The CDR3 is made up of 16 amino acids. Per the germline V gene, CDR1 is LNHNV and CDR2 is YYDKDF (reference sequence). V shed 3 bases, J shed 2 bases, and the junction held 6 bases outside the gene matches. The CDR3 nucleotides read TGTGCCACCAGCAGGGGCAAGACAGGGGCCTACAATGAGCAGTTCTTC. Residues: CATSRGKTGAYNEQFF.

In its sample, this clone was seen a few times. This chain uses TRBV7-9 with TRBJ1-1; no definite D call. Trimming left V 8 bases short and J 3 bases short, with 19 bases between. The CDR3 is made up of 15 amino acids. Germline CDR1 SEHNR, CDR2 FQNEAQ (reference sequence). CDR3 sequence: CASFRIRPRDTEAFF. In DNA, the CDR3 is TGTGCCAGCTTCCGGATAAGACCGAGGGACACTGAAGCTTTCTTT.

The chain has TRBV9 and TRBJ2-1; tentative D call: TRBD2 (5 bases). Trimming left V 3 bases short and J 3 bases short, with 13 bases between. CDR3 length: 15 amino acids. Germline V gene lookup returns CDR1 SGDLS and CDR2 YYNGEE. The CDR3 sequence is CASSAEGADYNEQFF. The CDR3 nucleotides read TGTGCCAGCAGCGCAGAGGGAGCAGACTACAATGAGCAGTTCTTC.

The V gene is TRBV7-2, the J gene TRBJ2-2; D is ambiguous. Germline V gene data show CDR1 as SGHTA and CDR2 as FQGNSA. Trimming removed 4 bases at V and 0 bases at J, with 9 bases between. The CDR3 loop spans 15 amino acids. The CDR3 region is CASSSPTSNTGELFF. Here the CDR3 DNA reads TGTGCCAGCAGCTCACCTACCTCGAACACCGGGGAGCTGTTTTTT.

J is TRBJ2-7 and V is TRBV5-6, with D possibly TRBD2 on 7 matching bases. Trimming left V 3 bases short and J 6 bases short, with 16 bases between. CDR3 length: 14 residues. Germline V lookup: CDR1 SGHDT, CDR2 YYEEEE. CDR3: CASSSAGGAFEQYF. CDR3 sequence (DNA): TGTGCCAGCAGCTCGGCTGGGGGGGCTTTCGAGCAGTACTTC.

The table lists this clone with a few counts. The V gene is TRBV6-1, the J gene TRBJ2-5, with 7 bases matching TRBD1. Germline CDR1 reads MNHNS; CDR2 reads SASEGT. This CDR3 has 14 residues. Losses at the gene ends were 4 bases for V and 4 bases for J; bases not matched to a gene: 6. The CDR3 sequence: CASSADRLGETQYF. CDR3 sequence (DNA): TGTGCCAGCAGTGCGGACAGGCTGGGAGAGACCCAGTACTTC.

This clone has just a few counts. Other DNA sequences in this sample translate to the same CDR3. The chain carries TRBV14 and TRBJ2-5; D remains unclear. V dropped 3 bases and J dropped 5 bases, with 4 bases sitting between them. Germline-derived CDR1 and CDR2 are SGHDN and FVKESK. The CDR3 runs to 11 residues. CDR3 nucleotide sequence: TGTGCCAGCAGCCACGGGGAGACCCAGTACTTC. It codes for CASSHGETQYF.

V is TRBV7-2 and J is TRBJ1-6; D is perhaps TRBD1 (6 bases). Trimming stripped 4 bases from V and 4 bases from J, with 11 bases between. Germline V gives CDR1 SGHTA, CDR2 FQGNSA. This CDR3 spans 15 amino acids. CDR3: CASSSDSKYNSPLHF. CDR3 nucleotide sequence: TGTGCCAGCAGCTCGGACAGTAAATATAATTCACCCCTCCACTTT.